Below, 29 T cell receptor beta chains from the same sample are listed, as sequenced in a study of Ad26.COV2.S vaccination and SARS-CoV-2 variants. Regarding treatment: around 19 received Ad26.COV2.S at low or high dose, single or two shots; about 5 received placebo; per-sample allocation not given. Vaccine and placebo recipients were sampled on day 63 after the first injection. Clones were read by immunoSEQ multiplex PCR, and TCRdb kept only the in-frame ones, dropping some. The table records 400,000 to 450,000 clones, around 90% of them present only once. The material sequenced was peripheral blood, taken in a trial of Ad26.COV2.S vaccine versus placebo. All receptors derive from a person between 18 and 65 years old who received the Ad26.COV2.S COVID-19 vaccine or a placebo.

This chain connects TRBV9 to TRBJ2-2, with TRBD2 matching 7 bases. V shed 3 bases, J shed 7 bases, and the junction held 9 bases outside the gene matches. There are 15 residues in the CDR3. Germline CDR1 and CDR2: SGDLS and YYNGEE. The CDR3 DNA follows: TGTGCCAGCAGCGAGGCCCTTAGCGGGTTCGGGGAGCTGTTTTTT. Amino acid sequence: CASSEALSGFGELFF.

The CDR3 nucleotides read TGTGCCACCAGGACAGGGCCCCCCTACGAGCAGTACTTC. Amino acids: CATRTGPPYEQYF. The V and J genes are TRBV24-1 and TRBJ2-7; TRBD1 matches at 7 bases. There are 13 residues in the CDR3. Germline V gene sequence: CDR1 KGHDR, CDR2 SFDVKD. J lost 2 bases, V lost 7 bases, and 4 bases had no gene match.

This rearrangement joins TRBV7-6 to TRBJ2-7, with D perhaps TRBD1 (6 bases). Trimming took off 0 bases at V and 7 bases at J, with 19 bases between the two ends. The CDR3 has 16 amino acids. Germline CDR1 is SGHVS and CDR2 is FNYEAQ. CDR3 in amino acids: CASSLAGTPFVGEQYF. In DNA, the CDR3 is TGTGCCAGCAGCTTAGCAGGGACACCCTTCGTTGGTGAGCAGTACTTC.

The J gene is TRBJ2-7, the V gene TRBV18, with a weak D call TRBD2 (5 bases). Germline V CDR1 and CDR2: KGHSH, LQKENI. This CDR3 has 15 residues. Deletions cut 3 bases from V and 4 bases from J, with 16 bases between. Here the CDR3 reads CASSPPSTGGYEQYF. The CDR3 DNA reads TGTGCCAGCTCACCCCCAAGCACGGGCGGGTACGAGCAGTACTTC. Looking up the rest from reference TRBV18 and TRBJ2-7 gives the full variable domain: NAGVMQNPRHLVRRRGQEARLRCSPMKGHSHVYWYRQLPEEGLKFMVYLQKENIIDESGMPKERFSAEFPKEGPSILRIQQVVRGDSAAYFCASSPPSTGGYEQYFGPGTRLTVT.

The V call is TRBV19, the J call TRBJ1-1, with unresolved D. Looked up from germline, CDR1 is LNHDA and CDR2 is SQIVND (reference sequence). This CDR3 has 13 residues. Trimming took 3 bases from V and 1 from J, leaving 6 bases between them. The CDR3 nucleotides are TGTGCCAGTAGTATTTGGTGGAACACTGAAGCTTTCTTT. Amino acids: CASSIWWNTEAFF.

This clone came up a few times. V gene TRBV11-1 combines with J gene TRBJ2-7; possibly TRBD1 or TRBD2 for D (5 bases each). With 5 bases removed from V and 3 bases from J, the gap between germline ends came to 11 bases. There are 13 residues in the CDR3. Germline-derived CDR1 and CDR2 are SGHAT and FQDESV (reference sequence). The CDR3 bases are TGTGCCAGCAGCCCCGGGGCGGTCTACGAGCAGTACTTC. It translates to CASSPGAVYEQYF.

The chain links TRBV4-1 to TRBJ1-4, with 12 bases identical to TRBD1. Germline CDR1 MGHRA, CDR2 YSYEKL. This CDR3 has 20 amino acids. V was clipped by 0 bases and J by 1 base; unmatched bases: 9. The CDR3 loop is CASSQELRDRGLVTNEKLFF. In DNA form, the CDR3 reads TGCGCCAGCAGCCAAGAGTTACGGGACAGGGGGCTGGTAACTAATGAAAAACTGTTTTTT.

The chain carries TRBV30 and TRBJ2-5; D possibly matches TRBD1 or TRBD2 (5 bases each). Germline V CDR1 and CDR2: GTSNPN, SVGIG (reference sequence). CDR3 length equals 14 residues. The ends were cut back, 0 bases at V and 5 bases at J, with 13 bases in the middle. The CDR3 nucleotides read TGTGCCTGGAGTGTGGGGACCAAGAGGGAGACCCAGTACTTC. This sequence encodes CAWSVGTKRETQYF. The full variable domain, completed using reference TRBV30 and TRBJ2-5, is SQTIHQWPATLVQPVGSPLSLECTVEGTSNPNLYWYRQAAGRGLQLLFYSVGIGQISSEVPQNLSASRPQDRQFILSSKKLLLSDSGFYLCAWSVGTKRETQYFGPGTRLLVL.

The chain uses TRBV28 and TRBJ2-1; no definite D call. Germline V gene data show CDR1 as MDHEN and CDR2 as SYDVKM. The CDR3 has 16 residues. Between the trimmed V and J ends, which lost 6 bases and 0 bases, there was a span of 15 bases. DNA of the CDR3: TGTGCCAGCAGCCCCCCTTCGCCGTACTCCTACAATGAGCAGTTCTTC. This gives the protein CASSPPSPYSYNEQFF.

V is TRBV30 and J is TRBJ1-3; perhaps TRBD1 as D (6 bases). In germline, CDR1 is GTSNPN, CDR2 SVGIG (reference sequence). Trimming shortened V by 7 bases and J by 0 bases, and 10 bases separated the two germline ends. CDR3 size: 13 residues. CDR3 loop: CAFGQISGNTIYF. CDR3 nucleotide sequence: TGTGCCTTTGGACAGATCTCTGGAAACACCATATATTTT.

The V and J genes are TRBV7-2 and TRBJ2-5; 7 nucleotides agree with TRBD2. Germline assignment: CDR1 SGHTA and CDR2 FQGNSA. V was clipped by 2 bases and J by 4 bases; unmatched bases: 4. There are 14 residues in the CDR3. This CDR3 is CASSLQAGAETQYF. The CDR3 DNA reads as TGTGCCAGCAGCTTACAGGCGGGAGCAGAGACCCAGTACTTC.

This sequence joins TRBV4-1 and TRBJ2-1; no firm D call. The germline gives CDR1 MGHRA, CDR2 YSYEKL. V was trimmed by 3 bases and J by 0 bases, leaving 9 bases between them. CDR3 length equals 15 residues. The CDR3 sequence is CASSHPGPSYNEQFF. The CDR3, as DNA: TGCGCCAGCAGCCATCCCGGACCCTCCTACAATGAGCAGTTCTTC.

This clone appeared many times. This rearrangement joins TRBV4-2 to TRBJ1-5; D is ambiguous. V lost 0 bases and J 3 bases, leaving 12 bases between the germline ends. The CDR3 loop spans 16 amino acids. From germline, CDR1 is LGHNA and CDR2 YNFKEQ. The CDR3 DNA sequence: TGTGCCAGCAGCCAAGAACTAGGCCAGGTCAATCAGCCCCAGCATTTT. Translating gives CASSQELGQVNQPQHF.

This clone was observed once. The chain has TRBV28 and TRBJ2-3; 11 nucleotides line up with TRBD2. The CDR3 length is 17 residues. The germline V gene encodes CDR1 MDHEN and CDR2 SYDVKM. J gave up 4 bases and V 6 bases, and 12 bases lay outside the gene matches. The CDR3 DNA reads as TGTGCCAGCAGAAACCCAACTAGCGGGAGAGATCCAGATACGCAGTATTTT. It yields the protein CASRNPTSGRDPDTQYF. Filled out from reference TRBV28 and TRBJ2-3, the complete variable domain reads DVKVTQSSRYLVKRTGEKVFLECVQDMDHENMFWYRQDPGLGLRLIYFSYDVKMKEKGDIPEGYSVSREKKERFSLILESASTNQTSMYLCASRNPTSGRDPDTQYFGPGTRLTVL.

This chain connects TRBV6-6 to TRBJ1-1, with 12 bases lining up with TRBD1. The germline V gene has CDR1 MNHNY and CDR2 SVGAGI (reference sequence). CDR3 length: 16 residues. The J segment lost 5 bases and the V segment lost 5 bases, leaving 9 bases of the junction unmatched. Written as DNA, the CDR3 is TGTGCCAGCAGTCGAGGGACAGGGGGCGCATGGACTGAAGCTTTCTTT. Encoded protein: CASSRGTGGAWTEAFF.

The V call is TRBV15, the J call TRBJ1-5; D is unresolved. Germline lookup yields CDR1 LNHNV and CDR2 YYDKDF (reference sequence). Trimming pared 1 base from V and 0 bases from J, leaving 4 bases between. The CDR3 runs to 14 residues. In DNA, the CDR3 is TGTGCCACCAGCAGAGGTAATAGCAATCAGCCCCAGCATTTT. Its translation is CATSRGNSNQPQHF.

This clone has only one observation. The V gene is TRBV11-2, the J gene TRBJ2-5, with TRBD2 as a possible D gene (6 bases). Trimming pared 2 bases from V and 5 bases from J, leaving 9 bases between. The germline V gene encodes CDR1 SGHAT and CDR2 FQNNGV. This CDR3 has 13 amino acids. The CDR3 DNA reads as TGTGCCAGCAGCTTACGCGGGGATGAGACCCAGTACTTC. Residues: CASSLRGDETQYF.

The chain joins TRBV19 to TRBJ2-7; 8 positions match TRBD1. Per germline, CDR1 LNHDA and CDR2 SQIVND (reference sequence). This CDR3 is built from 15 residues. V shed 9 bases, J shed 6 bases, and the junction held 16 bases outside the gene matches. The CDR3, as DNA: TGTGCCAGCCAGACCAACCGCGGACAGGGTGCCGAGCAGTACTTC. It translates to CASQTNRGQGAEQYF.

J is TRBJ2-1 and V is TRBV18; 13 bases agree with TRBD2. Germline CDR1 reads KGHSH; CDR2 reads LQKENI. V shed 3 bases and J 10 bases; nucleotides not matched to a gene: 3. CDR3 length equals 14 residues. The CDR3 spells CASSPTSGRAEQFF. CDR3 sequence (DNA): TGTGCCAGCTCACCCACTAGCGGGAGGGCCGAGCAGTTCTTC.

J is TRBJ1-4 and V is TRBV9; the D is unclear. This CDR3 has 12 residues. V was cut by 4 bases and J by 4 bases, with 5 bases left in between. From germline, CDR1 is SGDLS and CDR2 YYNGEE. The CDR3 nucleotides read TGTGCCAGCAGCAAGTATAATGAAAAACTGTTTTTT. It is translated as CASSKYNEKLFF.

The chain has TRBV12-5 and TRBJ1-1; 7 nucleotides agree with TRBD1. V gave up 5 bases and J gave up 4 bases; unmatched junction bases: 10. This CDR3 spans 15 amino acids. In germline, CDR1 is LGHNT, CDR2 FRNRAP. CDR3 sequence (DNA): TGTGCTAGTGGTCACAGGGGAAACAGGGGCACTGAAGCTTTCTTT. As protein: CASGHRGNRGTEAFF.

The V gene is TRBV5-1, the J gene TRBJ2-5, with D perhaps assigned TRBD1 or TRBD2 (6 bases each). Trimming pared 0 bases from V and 2 bases from J, leaving 17 bases between. The CDR3 extends over 17 amino acids. Germline V gene data show CDR1 as SGHRS and CDR2 as YFSETQ. The DNA of the CDR3 is TGCGCCAGCAGCTTGGCCGGGGGCGGATGGGAGCAAGAGACCCAGTACTTC. Residues: CASSLAGGGWEQETQYF.

This sequence joins TRBV2 and TRBJ2-1; the match to TRBD1 covers 7 bases. The CDR3 has 15 residues. Germline V CDR1 and CDR2: SNHLY, FYNNEI. J gave up 2 bases and V 4 bases, and 5 bases lay outside the gene matches. For the CDR3, the DNA is TGTGCCAGCAGTGTCGGGCAGGGGGCCTACAATGAGCAGTTCTTC. Its protein product is CASSVGQGAYNEQFF.

The CDR3 here is CASSPQPGGDYEQYF. The CDR3 region has the DNA TGTGCCAGCAGCCCTCAACCGGGCGGGGACTACGAGCAGTACTTC. The chain links TRBV7-9 to TRBJ2-7, with a weak D call TRBD2 (6 bases). The V end was cut by 5 bases, the J end by 3 bases, with 17 bases between. The germline CDR1 and CDR2 sequences are SEHNR and FQNEAQ (reference sequence). The CDR3 has 15 amino acids.

This clone came up once. This chain links TRBV5-8 with TRBJ2-3, with no clear D. The CDR3 has 13 amino acids. The V gene lost 4 bases and the J gene lost 0 bases, with 6 bases spanning the gap. Germline V gene sequence: CDR1 SGHTS, CDR2 YDEGEE. CDR3 coding DNA: TGTGCCAGCAGCCAGAAAAGCACAGATACGCAGTATTTT. Encoded protein: CASSQKSTDTQYF.

The rearrangement uses TRBV6-5 and TRBJ1-1; no definite D call. V was clipped by 0 bases and J by 0 bases, with 5 bases between them. The CDR3 runs to 14 residues. The germline gives CDR1 MNHEY, CDR2 SVGAGI. The CDR3 nucleotides are TGTGCCAGCAGTTACTCGGCCTTGAACACTGAAGCTTTCTTT. Protein: CASSYSALNTEAFF.

The gene calls are TRBV6-5 and TRBJ1-2; tentative D call: TRBD1 (6 bases). The germline V gene encodes CDR1 MNHEY and CDR2 SVGAGI. The CDR3 is 14 amino acids. The ends were cut back, 4 bases at V and 4 bases at J, with 13 bases in the middle. The CDR3 DNA reads TGTGCCAGCAGTTCGGACAGCCCGGGCTATGGCTACACCTTC. This encodes CASSSDSPGYGYTF.

This clone was counted a single time. The V gene is TRBV29-1, the J gene TRBJ1-2, with D possibly matching TRBD1 (6 bases). The CDR3 spans 13 residues. Per the germline V gene, CDR1 is SQVTM and CDR2 is ANQGSEA. Trimming took 3 bases from V and 7 from J, leaving 15 bases between them. In DNA form, the CDR3 reads TGCAGCGTTGATACGCCCGGGGGGCCTGGCTACACCTTC. This codes for CSVDTPGGPGYTF.

This clone was counted a single time. The J gene is TRBJ1-5, the V gene TRBV7-9; 9 nucleotides align to TRBD1. Per the germline V gene, CDR1 is SEHNR and CDR2 is FQNEAQ (reference sequence). J was trimmed by 5 bases and V by 5 bases; bases with no gene match: 7. CDR3 length equals 15 residues. The CDR3 DNA sequence: TGTGCCAGCAGCCCGGGACAGGGAACGTATCAGCCCCAGCATTTT. Residues: CASSPGQGTYQPQHF.